Listed below are T cell receptor beta chains from one sample, sequenced in a study of PD-L1 blockade in urothelial cancer. Produced via immunoSEQ multiplex PCR; TCRdb's table is partial and in-frame only. Among about 74,000 clones, around 84% were seen once, and the ten largest hold approximately 5%. This specimen consisted of PBMCs, obtained around atezolizumab (anti-PD-L1) treatment. These receptors were taken from a man between 65 and 80 years old with urothelial cancer. CDR3s include the opening cysteine and the closing phenylalanine or tryptophan. Fields, in order: clone size, J gene, D gene, V gene, CDR3 protein, CDR3 DNA. The D gene is left open where the match is weak. Clone size is given for some rows only: seen once, a few or many times, or a class if the clone is expanded.

NA,TRBJ2-6,NA,TRBV5-4,CASVGGANVLTF,TGTGCCAGCGTCGGGGGGGCCAACGTCCTGACTTTC
NA,TRBJ2-5,NA,TRBV4-1,CASSQDFPSSETQYF,TGCGCCAGCAGCCAAGATTTCCCTAGCTCGGAGACCCAGTACTTC
NA,TRBJ2-1,TRBD2,TRBV19,CASSPTGLAPYNEQFF,TGTGCCAGTAGTCCAACGGGACTAGCGCCTTACAATGAGCAGTTCTTC
few,TRBJ2-7,NA,TRBV28,CASSLGRSYEQYF,TGTGCCAGCAGTTTGGGGCGGTCCTACGAGCAGTACTTC
NA,TRBJ1-1,NA,TRBV6-6,CASSSRTGGPEAFF,TGTGCCAGCAGTTCTCGGACGGGGGGGCCTGAAGCTTTCTTT
once,TRBJ2-3,NA,TRBV19,CASSGLQRGGTQYF,TGTGCCAGTAGTGGCCTCCAAAGGGGGGGTACGCAGTATTTT
NA,TRBJ1-2,TRBD1,TRBV5-4,CASSLDPGGSGYTF,TGTGCCAGCAGCTTGGATCCAGGGGGAAGTGGCTACACCTTC
NA,TRBJ1-3,TRBD1,TRBV7-8,CASSTRGRTGANSGNTIYF,TGTGCCAGCAGCACGAGGGGGAGGACAGGGGCGAACTCTGGAAACACCATATATTTT
once,TRBJ1-2,TRBD1,TRBV30,CACQQGARGYTF,TGTGCCTGCCAGCAGGGGGCGAGAGGCTACACCTTC
NA,TRBJ1-2,NA,TRBV5-1,CASNPGGAYGYTF,TGCGCCAGCAACCCGGGGGGGGCCTATGGCTACACCTTC
NA,TRBJ1-5,NA,TRBV19,CATSLSRGSNQPQHF,TGTGCCACCTCCCTCTCTAGGGGAAGCAATCAGCCCCAGCATTTT
NA,TRBJ2-7,NA,TRBV27,CASSFGRPGHVLYEQYF,TGTGCCAGCAGTTTCGGTCGGCCGGGACACGTGCTGTACGAGCAGTACTTC
NA,TRBJ1-1,TRBD1,TRBV28,CASRPGQGTTEAFF,TGTGCCAGCAGACCTGGACAGGGAACCACTGAAGCTTTCTTT
NA,TRBJ1-5,NA,TRBV28,CASIPSGDQPQHF,TGTGCCAGCATCCCCTCGGGAGATCAGCCCCAGCATTTT
once,TRBJ1-6,TRBD1,TRBV18,CASSPTGVNSPLHF,TGTGCCAGCTCACCGACAGGGGTTAATTCACCCCTCCACTTT
NA,TRBJ1-2,TRBD1,TRBV5-1,CASSYWTGDGYGYTF,TGCGCCAGCAGTTATTGGACAGGGGATGGATATGGCTACACCTTC
NA,TRBJ1-5,NA,TRBV27,CASSRSNQPQHF,TGTGCCAGCAGCCGGAGCAATCAGCCCCAGCATTTT
NA,TRBJ2-6,NA,TRBV5-6,CASSLNSHSGANVLTF,TGTGCCAGCAGCTTGAACAGTCACTCTGGGGCCAACGTCCTGACTTTC
NA,TRBJ1-1,NA,TRBV19,CASSREGSRTNTEAFF,TGTGCCAGTAGTAGGGAGGGATCGAGAACGAACACTGAAGCTTTCTTT
once,TRBJ1-1,TRBD1,TRBV4-1,CASHLTGAGGLNTEAFF,TGCGCCAGCCACTTGACAGGGGCAGGGGGCTTGAACACTGAAGCTTTCTTT
NA,TRBJ1-1,NA,TRBV10-3,CAIGPVNTEAFF,TGTGCCATCGGGCCAGTGAACACTGAAGCTTTCTTT
NA,TRBJ1-2,NA,TRBV7-8,CASSPRGGSSTGYTF,TGTGCCAGCAGCCCAAGGGGAGGATCATCTACTGGCTACACCTTC
NA,TRBJ2-1,TRBD2,TRBV25-1,CAAGGPSGDPFF,TGTGCAGCGGGAGGGCCCTCAGGGGATCCGTTCTTC
NA,TRBJ2-7,NA,TRBV9,CASSARGSFSYEQYF,TGTGCCAGCAGCGCCCGCGGGTCCTTTTCCTACGAGCAGTACTTC
NA,TRBJ1-2,NA,TRBV10-3,CAISEPSGNYGYTF,TGTGCCATCAGTGAACCCAGCGGAAACTATGGCTACACCTTC
NA,TRBJ2-3,TRBD2,TRBV6-5,CASSYGAGVADTQYF,TGTGCCAGCAGTTACGGGGCGGGAGTGGCAGATACGCAGTATTTT
once,TRBJ2-6,NA,TRBV16,CASTEGAFGANVLTF,TGTGCCAGCACCGAGGGAGCCTTTGGGGCCAACGTCCTGACTTTC
few,TRBJ1-5,NA,TRBV6-6,CASSDQGRNQPQHF,TGTGCCAGCAGTGACCAGGGGAGAAATCAGCCCCAGCATTTT
NA,TRBJ2-7,TRBD2,TRBV9,CASSEEGLAGYYEQYF,TGTGCCAGCAGCGAAGAAGGTCTAGCGGGTTACTACGAGCAGTACTTC
NA,TRBJ2-2,NA,TRBV2,CASSFKGVAGELFF,TGTGCCAGCAGTTTCAAGGGGGTGGCCGGGGAGCTGTTTTTT
NA,TRBJ2-5,TRBD1,TRBV7-3,CASSPTGTGQETQYF,TGTGCCAGCAGCCCTACCGGGACAGGGCAAGAGACCCAGTACTTC
NA,TRBJ2-7,NA,TRBV7-2,CASSLPAGRTSEQYF,TGTGCCAGCAGCCTCCCCGCAGGGAGGACCTCCGAGCAGTACTTC
NA,TRBJ2-3,TRBD2,TRBV28,CASTREGSGSDTQYF,TGTGCCAGCACCCGGGAGGGTAGCGGTTCAGATACGCAGTATTTT
NA,TRBJ1-2,TRBD1,TRBV29-1,CSVGHLQGANGYTF,TGCAGCGTTGGGCACTTACAGGGGGCTAATGGCTACACCTTC
NA,TRBJ1-1,NA,TRBV6-1,CASYPGGLNTEAFF,TGTGCCAGCTACCCTGGGGGCCTTAACACTGAAGCTTTCTTT
once,TRBJ1-2,NA,TRBV6-6,CASSYGQGNYGYTF,TGTGCCAGCAGTTACGGGCAGGGGAACTATGGCTACACCTTC
NA,TRBJ2-3,NA,TRBV29-1,CSVVTSTDTQYF,TGCAGCGTTGTAACATCCACAGATACGCAGTATTTT
NA,TRBJ2-5,TRBD1,TRBV6-4,CASSSRDSSQETQYF,TGTGCCAGCAGCAGCCGGGACAGCTCCCAAGAGACCCAGTACTTC
NA,TRBJ1-2,TRBD1,TRBV5-4,CASSDFRQGPGYTF,TGTGCCAGCAGCGACTTCCGACAGGGGCCCGGCTACACCTTC
NA,TRBJ2-1,TRBD2,TRBV2,CASSVLAGTRNEQFF,TGTGCCAGCAGTGTTTTAGCGGGAACCCGCAATGAGCAGTTCTTC
NA,TRBJ2-1,NA,TRBV5-1,CASETGGPFSYNEQFF,TGCGCCAGCGAAACCGGGGGACCATTCTCCTACAATGAGCAGTTCTTC
NA,TRBJ1-3,NA,TRBV4-2,CASSQEGGTGNTIYF,TGTGCCAGCAGCCAAGAGGGGGGTACCGGAAACACCATATATTTT
NA,TRBJ2-3,NA,TRBV28,CASSPGGGDTQYF,TGTGCCAGCAGTCCCGGAGGCGGGGATACGCAGTATTTT
NA,TRBJ2-2,NA,TRBV4-1,CASSQVGQNTGELFF,TGCGCCAGCAGCCAAGTTGGACAGAACACCGGGGAGCTGTTTTTT
NA,TRBJ2-2,NA,TRBV29-1,CSVGQTQGAGELFF,TGCAGCGTCGGACAAACGCAAGGCGCCGGGGAGCTGTTTTTT
NA,TRBJ2-1,TRBD1,TRBV6-4,CASSDLTLSGQVNEQFF,TGTGCCAGCAGTGACTTAACTCTCTCGGGACAGGTGAATGAGCAGTTCTTC
NA,TRBJ2-5,TRBD2,TRBV27,CASRSGLAVGTQYF,TGTGCCAGCCGATCGGGACTAGCGGTCGGGACCCAGTACTTC
NA,TRBJ1-5,TRBD1,TRBV28,CASRITGGRQPQHF,TGTGCCAGCAGGATTACAGGGGGCAGGCAGCCCCAGCATTTT
NA,TRBJ2-1,TRBD1,TRBV28,CASSLGGTGGWNEQFF,TGTGCCAGCAGTTTAGGGGGAACAGGGGGCTGGAATGAGCAGTTCTTC
NA,TRBJ2-1,TRBD2,TRBV2,CASSGTSGSLDEQFF,TGTGCCAGCAGTGGGACTAGCGGGAGTTTGGATGAGCAGTTCTTC
NA,TRBJ2-5,TRBD1,TRBV5-5,CASSLQGQGPETQYF,TGTGCCAGCAGCTTGCAGGGACAGGGGCCAGAGACCCAGTACTTC
NA,TRBJ2-1,TRBD2,TRBV27,CASSFQLLAGGGYNEQFF,TGTGCCAGCAGTTTCCAACTCCTAGCGGGAGGAGGATACAATGAGCAGTTCTTC
few,TRBJ1-5,NA,TRBV28,CASSLSGGTQHF,TGTGCCAGCAGTTTATCGGGGGGGACCCAGCATTTT
NA,TRBJ1-2,NA,TRBV28,CASSRGTNYGYTF,TGTGCCAGCAGCCGCGGTACTAACTATGGCTACACCTTC
few,TRBJ2-7,TRBD2,TRBV19,CASSMSGLAGGYEQYF,TGTGCCAGTAGTATGTCTGGACTAGCGGGAGGGTACGAGCAGTACTTC
NA,TRBJ2-2,NA,TRBV21-1,CASSRDRGPGFANTGELFF,TGTGCCAGCAGCCGGGACAGGGGGCCCGGATTTGCGAACACCGGGGAGCTGTTTTTT